The next 15 T cell receptor beta chains were all read from a single sample in a study of T cells in Graves' hyperthyroidism and ophthalmopathy. There were TCR beta CDR3 regions amplified from RNA transcripts. An initial round of RT-PCR targeting the TCR CDR3 relied on the HTBI primer set. TCRdb fed the multiplex PCR reads into MiXCR, producing one record per CDR3 protein. The sample lists under 600,000 distinct CDR3 sequences, around 15% occurring once. Material: blood. These TCRs come from a woman aged 40 to 50 with Graves' ophthalmopathy.

This clonotype appeared once. This may come from a read error, since a much larger clone is one base off. The V call is TRBV6-2 or TRBV6-3, the J call TRBJ1-2; 11 bases match TRBD1. The V gene end was trimmed by 2 bases and the J gene end by 4 bases; junction bases not matched to a gene: 3. The length of the CDR3 is 15 residues. The germline V gene has CDR1 MNHEY and CDR2 SVGEGT. DNA for the CDR3: TGTGCCAGCAGTTACCACGGGACAGGGGGCTATGGCTACACCTTC. Amino acid sequence: CASSYHGTGGYGYTF.

The rearrangement links TRBV19 to TRBJ1-1; D not certain. Deletions cut 3 bases from V and 2 bases from J, with 7 bases between. Germline CDR1 is LNHDA and CDR2 is SQIVND (reference sequence). The CDR3 is 13 amino acids. The CDR3 DNA is TGTGCCAGTAGTATGACCGGCAACACTGAAGCTTTCTTT. Translating it yields CASSMTGNTEAFF.

In its sample, this clonotype was seen many times. The J gene is TRBJ2-5, the V gene TRBV20-1; 8 nucleotides align to TRBD1. Germline V gene data show CDR1 as DFQATT and CDR2 as SNEGSKA (reference sequence). The CDR3 is 14 amino acids. With 3 bases clipped from V and 5 bases from J, the junction kept 8 bases outside the gene matches. CDR3 sequence (DNA): TGCAGTGCTAGGCGAACAGGGGGATGGGAGACCCAGTACTTC. Protein sequence: CSARRTGGWETQYF.

In this sample, this clonotype turned up many times. The chain couples TRBV2 to TRBJ1-1, with a tentative D call TRBD1 (5 bases). This CDR3 is 13 amino acids long. Trimming cost V 4 bases and J 6 bases, with 12 bases left between them. The germline CDR1 and CDR2 sequences are SNHLY and FYNNEI. This chain's CDR3 is CASSGPGLAEAFF. The CDR3 DNA sequence: TGTGCCAGCAGTGGCCCGGGACTAGCTGAAGCTTTCTTT. Based on the CDR3 plus reference TRBV2 and TRBJ1-1, the full variable domain is EPEVTQTPSHQVTQMGQEVILRCVPISNHLYFYWYRQILGQKVEFLVSFYNNEISEKSEIFDDQFSVERPDGSNFTLKIRSTKLEDSAMYFCASSGPGLAEAFFGQGTRLTVV.

J is TRBJ2-7 and V is TRBV28; D tentatively fits TRBD1 or TRBD2 (7 bases each). Per the germline V gene, CDR1 is MDHEN and CDR2 is SYDVKM. V gave up 2 bases and J gave up 1 base, with 12 bases separating them. The CDR3 is 15 residues long. The CDR3 sequence is CASSLVQGGSYEQYF. In DNA form, the CDR3 reads TGTGCCAGCAGTTTAGTGCAGGGGGGGTCCTACGAGCAGTACTTC.

The rearrangement uses TRBV12-3 or TRBV12-4 and TRBJ2-5, with 8 nucleotides matching TRBD2. The length of the CDR3 is 16 residues. Trimming removed 1 base from V and 3 bases from J; junction bases left unmatched: 7. The DNA for the CDR3 is TGTGCCAGCAGTTTAGTGTTCGCGGGGGGAAAAGAGACCCAGTACTTC. Protein sequence: CASSLVFAGGKETQYF.

The chain combines TRBV19 with TRBJ1-2, with TRBD1 matching over 12 bases. J was trimmed by 7 bases and V by 6 bases; bases with no gene match: 3. Germline CDR1 reads LNHDA; CDR2 reads SQIVND (reference sequence). The CDR3 spans 13 residues. The chain's CDR3 is CASSPGQGAGYTF. CDR3 sequence (DNA): TGTGCCAGTAGCCCGGGACAGGGGGCTGGCTACACCTTC.

This chain uses TRBV20-1 with TRBJ2-1; 8 nucleotides line up with TRBD1. There are 15 residues in the CDR3. Trimming at V came to 0 bases and at J to 10 bases, leaving 11 bases not matched to a gene. Per germline, CDR1 DFQATT and CDR2 SNEGSKA (reference sequence). In DNA, the CDR3 is TGCAGTGCTAGAGATTGGGGGACAGGTTGGGGCGAGCAGTTCTTC. Residues: CSARDWGTGWGEQFF.

The V gene is TRBV20-1, the J gene TRBJ2-5; the D call may be TRBD1 or TRBD2 (5 bases each). The CDR3 contains 17 residues. V was shortened by 0 bases and J by 5 bases, with 22 bases between the two germline ends. The germline CDR1 and CDR2 sequences are DFQATT and SNEGSKA (reference sequence). The CDR3 loop is CSARDPRPGRRLETQYF. The CDR3 DNA follows: TGCAGTGCTAGAGATCCGCGACCGGGACGGAGACTGGAGACCCAGTACTTC.

This clonotype was counted only a few times. This chain joins TRBV10-2 and TRBJ1-1, with D maybe TRBD1 (6 bases). The germline V and J ends were trimmed by 6 bases and 1 base, with 15 bases remaining between them. Germline CDR1 and CDR2: WSHSY and SAAADI. The CDR3 is 15 residues long. Here the CDR3 reads CASSEFRGANTEAFF. The CDR3 DNA is TGCGCCAGCAGCGAATTCAGGGGAGCGAACACTGAAGCTTTCTTT.

This clonotype was detected ten times or more. The J gene is TRBJ1-1, the V gene TRBV28; D is unresolved. This CDR3 comprises 12 residues. Germline V gene lookup returns CDR1 MDHEN and CDR2 SYDVKM. V lost 7 bases to trimming and J lost 3 bases, with 9 bases between them. The CDR3 sequence is CASTQAHTEAFF. CDR3 nucleotides: TGTGCCAGCACCCAGGCGCACACTGAAGCTTTCTTT.

The chain is built from TRBV7-2 and TRBJ2-7, with 10 bases fitting TRBD1. Germline CDR1 SGHTA, CDR2 FQGNSA. Losses at the gene ends were 5 bases for V and 5 bases for J; bases not matched to a gene: 9. The length of the CDR3 is 15 residues. DNA of the CDR3: TGTGCCAGCAGCCACAAAGACAGGGGGCGCCACGAGCAGTACTTC. Protein sequence: CASSHKDRGRHEQYF.

This clonotype was seen many times. V is TRBV27 and J is TRBJ2-2; 9 bases agree with TRBD1. In germline, CDR1 is MNHEY, CDR2 SMNVEV (reference sequence). The CDR3 has 14 residues. The trim removed 3 bases at V and 5 bases at J, leaving 1 base unmatched. As DNA, the CDR3 is TGTGCCAGCAGTTTGGGGACAGGGACCGGGGAGCTGTTTTTT. This sequence encodes CASSLGTGTGELFF.

V gene TRBV18 combines with J gene TRBJ2-3, with TRBD2 identical over 9 bases. This CDR3 region has 16 residues. V shed 4 bases, J shed 2 bases, and the junction held 7 bases outside the gene matches. CDR1 is KGHSH, CDR2 LQKENI, per germline. CDR3 DNA: TGTGCCAGCTCACAGTTACGCGGGGGGGCCACAGATACGCAGTATTTT. Translation gives CASSQLRGGATDTQYF.

Notes on this clonotype: A much larger clone lies a single base off, so this may be a read error. CDR3 in amino acids: CASGLGGGQVHEQYF. CDR3 sequence (DNA): TGCGCCAGCGGCTTGGGGGGGGGGCAAGTGCACGAGCAGTACTTC. The gene calls are TRBV5-1 and TRBJ2-7, with D perhaps TRBD2 (7 bases). Per the germline V gene, CDR1 is SGHRS and CDR2 is YFSETQ. This CDR3 has 15 residues.